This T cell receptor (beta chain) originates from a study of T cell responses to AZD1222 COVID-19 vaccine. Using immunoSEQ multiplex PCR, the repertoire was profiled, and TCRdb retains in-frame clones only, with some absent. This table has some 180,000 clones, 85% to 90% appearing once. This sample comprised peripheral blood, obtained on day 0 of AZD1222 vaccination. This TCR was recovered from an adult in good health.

CDR3 loop: CASSLEGRAQPQHF. The CDR3 region has the DNA TGTGCCAGCAGCTTAGAAGGGAGGGCTCAGCCCCAGCATTTT. The V gene is TRBV11-2, the J gene TRBJ1-5; D unresolved. The V gene lost 0 bases and the J gene lost 6 bases, with 9 bases spanning the gap. The CDR3 runs 14 residues. The germline gives CDR1 SGHAT, CDR2 FQNNGV. Drawing the rest from reference TRBV11-2 and TRBJ1-5, the complete variable domain is EAGVAQSPRYKIIEKRQSVAFWCNPISGHATLYWYQQILGQGPKLLIQFQNNGVVDDSQLPKDRFSAERLKGVDSTLKIQPAKLEDSAVYLCASSLEGRAQPQHFGDGTRLSIL.